Listed below are T cell receptor beta chains from one sample, sequenced in a study of patients and donors after allogeneic stem cell transplantation. One entry per CDR3 protein results from TCRdb running MiXCR on the RT-PCR reads. The table has about 210,000 distinct CDR3 sequences, 35% to 45% seen once. Sequenced material: blood, either unsorted or a sorted T cell fraction (not recorded which). These receptors were collected from a human donor who was either an allogeneic HSCT recipient or a stem cell or donor lymphocyte infusion donor (not recorded which). It is not recorded whose cells these are; they may come from a transplant donor. Both conserved end residues are part of each CDR3. Each record gives: clone size, D gene, J gene, V gene, CDR3 protein, CDR3 DNA. D genes are given only for firm matches. Clone size appears in some rows only: once, few, many, or a class for an expanded clone.

few	-	TRBJ2-3	TRBV9	CASSVGEDTQYF	TGTGCCAGCAGCGTAGGGGAGGATACGCAGTATTTT
few	-	TRBJ2-5	TRBV3-1	CASSHRGAGQQETQYF	TGTGCCAGCAGCCATCGGGGAGCAGGGCAGCAAGAGACCCAGTACTTC
few	-	TRBJ1-2	TRBV6-2/TRBV6-3	CASSSNGRTALYGYTF	TGTGCCAGCAGTTCGAACGGAAGGACAGCCCTCTATGGCTACACCTTC
-	TRBD1	TRBJ2-3	TRBV5-1	CASSAGQGAMGTDTQYF	TGCGCCAGCAGCGCGGGACAGGGGGCAATGGGCACAGATACGCAGTATTTT
-	-	TRBJ2-1	TRBV14	CASSPSGGASYNEQFF	TGTGCCAGCAGCCCCTCCGGCGGGGCGTCCTACAATGAGCAGTTCTTC
few	-	TRBJ2-3	TRBV29-1	CSVDGLSTDTQYF	TGCAGCGTTGATGGACTTTCCACAGATACGCAGTATTTT
few	TRBD2	TRBJ2-1	TRBV25-1	CASSDRLAYEQFF	TGTGCCAGCAGTGATCGACTAGCTTATGAGCAGTTCTTC
many	TRBD1	TRBJ1-1	TRBV5-1	CASSLGDRVNTEAFF	TGTGCCAGCAGCTTAGGGGACAGGGTTAACACTGAAGCTTTCTTT
-	-	TRBJ2-7	TRBV29-1	CSVVWVLGYEQYF	TGCAGCGTAGTTTGGGTCCTGGGTTACGAGCAGTACTTC
once	TRBD2	TRBJ2-3	TRBV28	CASSLRLAGGNTDTQYF	TGTGCCAGCAGTTTGAGGCTAGCGGGGGGTAACACAGATACGCAGTATTTT
few	TRBD1	TRBJ1-1	TRBV6-1	CASIRTGEMNTEAFF	TGTGCCAGCATCAGGACAGGGGAAATGAACACTGAAGCTTTCTTT
few	TRBD2	TRBJ2-3	TRBV11-2	CASSSGPGLADSTDTQYF	TGTGCCAGCAGCTCCGGCCCTGGACTAGCGGATAGCACAGATACGCAGTATTTT
-	TRBD1	TRBJ1-1	TRBV25-1	CASRPNRGRMNTEAFF	TGTGCCAGCAGACCAAACAGGGGGCGGATGAACACTGAAGCTTTCTTT
-	-	TRBJ2-7	TRBV7-9	CASSRSPGRSYEQYF	TGTGCCAGCAGCCGATCGCCGGGACGATCCTACGAGCAGTACTTC
-	-	TRBJ2-2	TRBV6-1	CASSEVRFGAGELFF	-
-	-	TRBJ1-5	TRBV5-8	CASSLWEGVSTQPQHF	TGTGCCAGCAGCTTGTGGGAGGGCGTCAGTACTCAGCCCCAGCATTTT
few	-	TRBJ1-6	TRBV30	CAWSGLRTRASPLHF	TGTGCCTGGAGTGGGTTAAGGACGAGGGCTTCACCCCTCCACTTT
-	-	TRBJ2-2	TRBV6-6	CASSPPTRFGGTGELFF	TGTGCCAGCAGTCCCCCTACTAGATTCGGGGGCACCGGGGAGCTGTTTTTT